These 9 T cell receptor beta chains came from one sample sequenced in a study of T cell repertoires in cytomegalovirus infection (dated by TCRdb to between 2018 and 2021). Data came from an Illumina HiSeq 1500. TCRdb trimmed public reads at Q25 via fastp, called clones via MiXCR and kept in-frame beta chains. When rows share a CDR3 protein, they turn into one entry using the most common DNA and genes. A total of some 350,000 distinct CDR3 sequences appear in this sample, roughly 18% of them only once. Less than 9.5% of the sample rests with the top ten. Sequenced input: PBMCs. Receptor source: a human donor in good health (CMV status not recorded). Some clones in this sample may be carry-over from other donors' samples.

The CDR3 DNA follows: TGTGCCAGCAGGGAAGGACAGGGGGCCGGTTCACCCCTCCACTTT. It encodes CASREGQGAGSPLHF. The J gene is TRBJ1-6, the V gene TRBV12-3 or TRBV12-4; 11 bases map to TRBD1. The junction had 7 bases not matched to a gene; V was cut back by 6 bases and J by 9 bases. CDR3 size: 15 residues.

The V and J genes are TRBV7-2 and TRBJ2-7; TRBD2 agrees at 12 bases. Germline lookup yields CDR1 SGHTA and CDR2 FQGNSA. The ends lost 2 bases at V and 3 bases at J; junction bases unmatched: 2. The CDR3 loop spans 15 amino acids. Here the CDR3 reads CASSLLLAGGYEQYF. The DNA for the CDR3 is TGTGCCAGCAGCTTACTACTAGCGGGAGGCTACGAGCAGTACTTC.

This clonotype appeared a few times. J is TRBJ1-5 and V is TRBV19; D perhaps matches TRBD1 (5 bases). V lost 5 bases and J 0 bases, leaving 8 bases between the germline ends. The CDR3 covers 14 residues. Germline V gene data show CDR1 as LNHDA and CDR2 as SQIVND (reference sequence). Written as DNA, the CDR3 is TGTGCCAGTAGTCGGACACTTAGCAATCAGCCCCAGCATTTT. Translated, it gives CASSRTLSNQPQHF.

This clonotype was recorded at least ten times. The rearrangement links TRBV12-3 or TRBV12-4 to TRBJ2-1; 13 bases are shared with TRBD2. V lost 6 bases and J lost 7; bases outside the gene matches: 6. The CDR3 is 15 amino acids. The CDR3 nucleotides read TGTGCCAGCAGCGGACTAGCGGGGGTTCAAAATGAGCAGTTCTTC. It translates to CASSGLAGVQNEQFF.

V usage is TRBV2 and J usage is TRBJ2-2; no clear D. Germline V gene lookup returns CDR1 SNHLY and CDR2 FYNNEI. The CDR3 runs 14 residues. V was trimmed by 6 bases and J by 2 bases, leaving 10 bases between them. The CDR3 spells CASRRTENTGELFF. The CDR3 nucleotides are TGTGCCAGCAGGCGGACCGAAAACACCGGGGAGCTGTTTTTT.

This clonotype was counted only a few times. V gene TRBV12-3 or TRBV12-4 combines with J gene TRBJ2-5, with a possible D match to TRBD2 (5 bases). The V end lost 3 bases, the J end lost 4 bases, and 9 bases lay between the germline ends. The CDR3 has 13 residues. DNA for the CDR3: TGTGCCAGCAGTTTCGGACGGGGAGAGACCCAGTACTTC. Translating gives CASSFGRGETQYF.

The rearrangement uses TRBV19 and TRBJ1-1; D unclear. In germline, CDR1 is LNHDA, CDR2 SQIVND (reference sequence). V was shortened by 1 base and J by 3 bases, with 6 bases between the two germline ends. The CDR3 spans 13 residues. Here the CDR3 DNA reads TGTGCCAGTAGTATAGGAGAGTACACTGAAGCTTTCTTT. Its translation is CASSIGEYTEAFF.

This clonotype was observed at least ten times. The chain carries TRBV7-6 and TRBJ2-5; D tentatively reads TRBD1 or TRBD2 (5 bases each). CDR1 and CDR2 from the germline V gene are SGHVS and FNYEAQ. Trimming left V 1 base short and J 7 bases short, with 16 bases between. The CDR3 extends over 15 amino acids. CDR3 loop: CASSLVYRGRGTQYF. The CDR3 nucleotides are TGTGCCAGCAGCTTAGTATATCGGGGCCGGGGGACCCAGTACTTC. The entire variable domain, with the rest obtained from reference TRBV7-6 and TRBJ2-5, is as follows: GAGVSQSPRYKVTKRGQDVALRCDPISGHVSLYWYRQALGQGPEFLTYFNYEAQQDKSGLPNDRFSAERPEGSISTLTIQRTEQRDSAMYRCASSLVYRGRGTQYFGPGTRLLVL.

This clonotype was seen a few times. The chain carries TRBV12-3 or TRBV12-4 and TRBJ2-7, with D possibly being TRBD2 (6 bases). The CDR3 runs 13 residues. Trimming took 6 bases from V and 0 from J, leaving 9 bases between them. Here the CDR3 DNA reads TGTGCCAGCAGGGACGGGAGCTCCTACGAGCAGTACTTC. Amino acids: CASRDGSSYEQYF.